This T cell receptor (beta chain) was sequenced during a study of blood T cell repertoires in COVID-19. As handled by the study authors: Estimates of nucleated cell counts were drawn from the amplification of reference gene primers. Produced via immunoSEQ multiplex PCR; TCRdb's table is partial and in-frame only. V and J calls and clone size are those listed in that table; D and trimming were worked out from the DNA. The table lists approximately 340,000 clones, approximately 93% of them singletons. Participants reported their clinical history, and cohort assignment relied on those reports. Participants classified as exposed had met a COVID-19 case within 2 weeks before study entry. V was pared by 6 bases and J by 5 bases, with 35 bases between. The CDR3 loop spans 20 amino acids.

Sequenced: PBMCs or T cells enriched from blood (not recorded which). The source is a woman aged 40-49 years who had been exposed to COVID-19. The chain couples TRBV5-3 to TRBJ2-5; D might be TRBD1 (10 bases). TRBV5-3 is recorded as an ORF, its role being uncertain. The CDR3 DNA sequence: TGTGCCAGAAACAGGGACAGGGGATGGGTAGCGGGAGAGGAATGGGAGACCCAGTACTTC. Encoded protein: CARNRDRGWVAGEEWETQYF.